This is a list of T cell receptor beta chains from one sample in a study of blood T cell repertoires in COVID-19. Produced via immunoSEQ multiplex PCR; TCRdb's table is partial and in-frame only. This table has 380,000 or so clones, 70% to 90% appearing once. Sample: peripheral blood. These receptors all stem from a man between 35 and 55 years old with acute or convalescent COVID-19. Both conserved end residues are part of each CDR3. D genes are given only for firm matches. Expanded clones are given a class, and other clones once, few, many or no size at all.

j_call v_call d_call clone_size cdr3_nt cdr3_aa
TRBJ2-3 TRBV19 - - TGTGCCAGTAGTACTTTTACGGGTACGCAGTATTTT CASSTFTGTQYF
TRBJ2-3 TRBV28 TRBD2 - TGTGCCAGCAGTTTACGCCCAGGGAGGGTCGCTAAAACAGATACGCAGTATTTT CASSLRPGRVAKTDTQYF
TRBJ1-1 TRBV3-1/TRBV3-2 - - TGTGCCAGCAGCAGGGGTACTGAAGCTTTCTTT CASSRGTEAFF
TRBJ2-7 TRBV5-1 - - TGCGCCAGCAGCCTTACAGGGCCCAGCTCCTACGAGCAGTACTTC CASSLTGPSSYEQYF
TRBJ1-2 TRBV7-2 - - TGTGCCAGCAGCTTAGCGTTCCGATCAGCTAACTATGGCTACACCTTC CASSLAFRSANYGYTF
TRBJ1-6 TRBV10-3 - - TGTGCCATCAGTGAGGGGGACAATAATTCACCCCTCCACTTT CAISEGDNNSPLHF
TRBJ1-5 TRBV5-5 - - TGTGCCAGCAGCTCCATTAGCAATCAGCCCCAGCATTTT CASSSISNQPQHF
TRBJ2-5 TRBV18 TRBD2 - TGTGCCAGCTCACCCCAGGCTTGGACTAGCGCACAAGAGACCCAGTACTTC CASSPQAWTSAQETQYF
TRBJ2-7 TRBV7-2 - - TGTGCCAGCAGCTCAAGCATCCCTCCCTACGAGCAGTACTTC CASSSSIPPYEQYF
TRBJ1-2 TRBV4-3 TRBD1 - TGCGCCAGCAGCCCGCGGACAGGGAATACATATGGCTACACCTTC CASSPRTGNTYGYTF
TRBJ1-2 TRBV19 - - TGTGCCAGTAGTACCAGGGGAAGTAACTATGGCTACACCTTC CASSTRGSNYGYTF
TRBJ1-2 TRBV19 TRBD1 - TGTGCCAGTATTGACAGGGGAAAGATTGGCTACACCTTC CASIDRGKIGYTF
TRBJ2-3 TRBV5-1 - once TGCGCCAGCAGCTTGGAGGGGTCCGGCACAGATACGCAGTATTTT CASSLEGSGTDTQYF
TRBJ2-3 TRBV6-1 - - TGTGCCAGCAGTGACCCCCGGGGCACAGATACGCAGTATTTT CASSDPRGTDTQYF
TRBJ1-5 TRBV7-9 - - TGTGCCAGCAGCGTAGACGGGGGGGCGGGTCAGCCCCAGCATTTT CASSVDGGAGQPQHF
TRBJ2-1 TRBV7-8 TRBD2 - TGTGCCAGCAGCTTAGTTCTAGCGGCTAGCAATGAGCAGTTCTTC CASSLVLAASNEQFF
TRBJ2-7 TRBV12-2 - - TGTGCCCAAAGAGGTTTGCAGGGCTACGAGCAGTACTTC CAQRGLQGYEQYF
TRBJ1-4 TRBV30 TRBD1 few TGTGCCTGGAGTCAGGACAGGGGAAATGGAAAACTGTTTTTT CAWSQDRGNGKLFF
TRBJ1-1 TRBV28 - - TGTGCCAGCACCCAGGGGTCGGGGGCTTTCTTT CASTQGSGAFF
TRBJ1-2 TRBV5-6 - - TGTGCCAGCAGCTTGACAGGCAGGGCTGGCTACACCTTC CASSLTGRAGYTF
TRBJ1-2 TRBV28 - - TGTGCCAGCAGCGGACCCAACAGGGCTGGCTACACCTTC CASSGPNRAGYTF
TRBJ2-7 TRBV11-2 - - TGTGCCAGCAGCTTAGAGTTTTTGGGACACCGCTCCTACGAGCAGTACTTC CASSLEFLGHRSYEQYF
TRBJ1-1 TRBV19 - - TGTGCCAGTAAACTCGGGAACACTGAAGCTTTCTTT CASKLGNTEAFF
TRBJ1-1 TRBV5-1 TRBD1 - TGCGCCAGCAGCCCTTCGACAGGGCACACTGAAGCTTTCTTT CASSPSTGHTEAFF
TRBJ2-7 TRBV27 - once TGTGCCAGCAGTTTCTCCAGGGGTTTCTACGAGCAGTACTTC CASSFSRGFYEQYF
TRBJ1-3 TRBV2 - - TGTGCCAGCAGTGAAGACAGTCCGGGAAACACCATATATTTT CASSEDSPGNTIYF
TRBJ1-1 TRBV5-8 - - TGTGCCAGCAGCCGGACTCGTCGGACTGAAGCTTTCTTT CASSRTRRTEAFF